These 13 T cell receptor beta chains originate from one sample sequenced in a study of T-cell memory formation after mild COVID-19. TCRdb re-derived calls from the 5' RACE reads in MiXCR, one entry per CDR3 protein. The table has roughly 150,000 distinct CDR3 sequences, roughly 15% seen once. The sequenced sample was PBMCs or a T cell subset sorted from them (not recorded which). All receptors come from an adult woman who had mild COVID-19 (a few samples of this study predate the infection). Cell type and time point are not known.

This clonotype was detected a few times. This chain uses TRBV18 with TRBJ1-1; D remains unclear. V shed 3 bases and J shed 6 bases, with 14 bases lying between them. The CDR3 is 14 amino acids. CDR1 KGHSH and CDR2 LQKENI come from the germline V gene. The CDR3 nucleotides read TGTGCCAGCTCACCCCCTAACGGGGAGGCTGAAGCTTTCTTT. Translated, it gives CASSPPNGEAEAFF.

J is TRBJ2-5 and V is TRBV12-5; 12 bases fit TRBD2. CDR1 LGHNT and CDR2 FRNRAP come from the germline V gene. This CDR3 region has 14 residues. Unmatched junction bases numbered 2, after V lost 5 bases and J lost 4 bases. The DNA for the CDR3 is TGTGCTAGTGGTCTAGCGGGAGGGGTAGAGACCCAGTACTTC. Its protein product is CASGLAGGVETQYF. The full variable domain, rest sourced from reference TRBV12-5 and TRBJ2-5, is DARVTQTPRHKVTEMGQEVTMRCQPILGHNTVFWYRQTMMQGLELLAYFRNRAPLDDSGMPKDRFSAEMPDATLATLKIQPSEPRDSAVYFCASGLAGGVETQYFGPGTRLLVL.

This clonotype was observed a handful of times. The chain joins TRBV6-6 to TRBJ1-3; perhaps TRBD1 as D (5 bases). Between the trimmed V and J ends, which lost 3 bases and 4 bases, there was a span of 13 bases. This CDR3 spans 15 amino acids. CDR1 and CDR2 from the germline V gene are MNHNY and SVGAGI (reference sequence). The CDR3 sequence is CASSYGTPVGNTIYF. The CDR3, as DNA: TGTGCCAGCAGTTATGGGACCCCGGTAGGAAACACCATATATTTT.

This clonotype has just a few counts. The V and J genes are TRBV5-6 and TRBJ1-3, with no clear D. The CDR3 is 15 amino acids. Germline loops: CDR1 SGHDT, CDR2 YYEEEE. Trimming shortened V by 5 bases and J by 0 bases, and 12 bases separated the two germline ends. Here the CDR3 reads CASSVDGVSGNTIYF. CDR3 nucleotides: TGTGCCAGCAGTGTCGATGGAGTCTCTGGAAACACCATATATTTT.

The chain is built from TRBV7-7 and TRBJ2-2, with a possible D match to TRBD1 (6 bases). This CDR3 comprises 14 residues. V lost 8 bases to trimming and J lost 0 bases, with 10 bases between them. CDR1 and CDR2 from the germline V gene are SSHAT and FNYEAQ (reference sequence). This CDR3 is CASQQGPNTGELFF. CDR3 bases: TGTGCCAGCCAACAGGGCCCGAACACCGGGGAGCTGTTTTTT.

This clonotype was picked up a small number of times. This sequence joins TRBV12-3 or TRBV12-4 and TRBJ2-2; possible D gene TRBD1, 5 bases. The CDR3 loop spans 14 amino acids. V dropped 5 bases and J dropped 5 bases, with 12 bases sitting between them. DNA of the CDR3: TGTGCCAGCAGTCCGCCCCAGGGAACCGGGGAGCTGTTTTTT. It is translated as CASSPPQGTGELFF.

This clonotype was detected a few times. This chain connects TRBV3-1 to TRBJ2-7, with 10 bases that match TRBD1. CDR1 is LGHDT and CDR2 is YNNKEL in the germline V gene (reference sequence). Trimming took 3 bases from V and 1 from J; bases not matched to a gene: 6. The CDR3 contains 16 residues. The CDR3 reads CASSQAGTGVSYEQYF. The CDR3, as DNA: TGTGCCAGCAGCCAGGCAGGGACAGGGGTTTCCTACGAGCAGTACTTC.

This clonotype has just a few counts. The V call is TRBV20-1, the J call TRBJ1-2; 7 bases map to TRBD1. CDR3 length: 15 residues. The V gene end was trimmed by 4 bases and the J gene end by 1 base; junction bases not matched to a gene: 9. The V gene's germline CDR1 is DFQATT and CDR2 SNEGSKA (reference sequence). The CDR3 spells CSAILTGVGNYGYTF. The CDR3 DNA reads as TGCAGTGCTATATTAACAGGGGTGGGTAACTATGGCTACACCTTC.

The J gene is TRBJ2-3, the V gene TRBV4-1; D possibly corresponds to TRBD2 (6 bases). The CDR3 consists of 16 residues. Germline V lookup: CDR1 MGHRA, CDR2 YSYEKL. V dropped 0 bases and J dropped 5 bases, with 15 bases sitting between them. The CDR3 protein is CASSQDSGVGIDTQYF. CDR3 coding DNA: TGCGCCAGCAGCCAAGATTCGGGAGTGGGAATAGATACGCAGTATTTT.

Remarks on this clonotype: At one boundary the junction diverges from the germline segment, which might be a read error. The V gene is TRBV19, the J gene TRBJ2-2; D gene unclear. This CDR3 is 13 amino acids long. Germline CDR1 is LNHDA and CDR2 is SQIVND (reference sequence). The chain's CDR3 is CASSVEFAGELFF. The CDR3 nucleotides read TGTGCCAGTAGTGTAGAATTCGCCGGGGAGCTGTTTTTT.

This clonotype has a handful of counts. The CDR3 nucleotides are TGTGCCAGCAGCCCTGCTGCCGGGAGGGCCTACAATGAGCAGTTCTTC. Amino acid sequence: CASSPAAGRAYNEQFF. This chain connects TRBV11-1 to TRBJ2-1, with 8 bases matching TRBD2. The CDR3 consists of 16 residues. Germline values: CDR1 SGHAT, CDR2 FQDESV (reference sequence). With 5 bases clipped from V and 2 bases from J, the junction kept 8 bases outside the gene matches. Combining the CDR3 with reference TRBV11-1 and TRBJ2-1 gives the whole variable domain EAEVAQSPRYKITEKSQAVAFWCDPISGHATLYWYRQILGQGPELLVQFQDESVVDDSQLPKDRFSAERLKGVDSTLKIQPAELGDSAMYLCASSPAAGRAYNEQFFGPGTRLTVL.

The CDR3 loop reads CASSHPDSTFDETYNEQFF. As DNA, the CDR3 is TGTGCCAGCAGTCACCCGGACTCCACCTTCGACGAGACCTACAATGAGCAGTTCTTC. V is TRBV12-3 or TRBV12-4 and J is TRBJ2-1; TRBD2 is a possible D gene (5 bases). The CDR3 spans 19 residues. Trimming removed 5 bases from V and 2 bases from J, with 25 bases in between.

This clonotype turned up a few times. The chain carries TRBV20-1 and TRBJ2-7, with TRBD2 matching 7 bases. The CDR3 is 16 amino acids. Losses at the gene ends were 1 base for V and 3 bases for J; bases not matched to a gene: 12. The germline V gene has CDR1 DFQATT and CDR2 SNEGSKA (reference sequence). The CDR3 here is CSARATLAEIYYEQYF. DNA of the CDR3: TGCAGTGCTAGAGCAACCCTAGCGGAGATTTACTACGAGCAGTACTTC.